This T cell receptor (beta chain) derives from a study of shared clonotypes between healthy human individuals. Assay: immunoSEQ multiplex PCR; the TCRdb copy retains only in-frame clones and omits some. Of approximately 1.5 million clones in the sample, under 99% are singletons; the top ten hold 0.4% to 0.55%. Germline CDR1 and CDR2: MNHEY and SMNVEV (reference sequence). Trimming stripped 3 bases from V and 3 bases from J, with 15 bases between. This CDR3 comprises 17 residues. The sequenced sample consisted of naive CD4+ T cells sorted from blood. Subset described: CD45RA+ positively selected. The sequence was obtained from a man younger than 45 in good health. This chain joins TRBV27 and TRBJ2-6, with D unclear. CDR3 loop: CASSFTSGLLGANVLTF. The CDR3 region has the DNA TGTGCCAGCAGTTTCACCTCGGGCCTACTTGGGGCCAACGTCCTGACTTTC.